This entry features one T cell receptor beta chain sequence. Its matching antigen is unknown. It may be a read error: a sequence one base away is much more abundant. The data were obtained in a study of tumor-infiltrating lymphocytes in primary liver carcinoma. For the study at large: Samples yielded about 3.65 to 8 million productive TCRbeta reads, similar across tissue types. Whole-study results and caveats: Relative to tumor region pairs, the tumor-adjacent and tumor-blood pairs showed overlap that was lower. Tumors reached a significantly greater top-250-clone fraction than blood did (p = 0.039).

Total RNA amounting to roughly 0.5 ug was the source from which TCR beta cDNA was made with a constant-region primer. It was through three nested multiplex PCR rounds of slightly modified ARM-PCR that TCR beta libraries arose. A C-beta reverse primer was combined with TRBV1-TRBV30 forward primers in the first two PCR rounds, and each round had roughly 11 cycles. TCRdb recomputed calls from the multiplex PCR reads with MiXCR, one row per CDR3 protein. The table has tens of thousands of distinct CDR3 sequences, 69% seen once. The length of the CDR3 is 15 residues. CDR1 and CDR2 from the germline V gene are KGHDR and SFDVKD. Co-extraction of both nucleic acids (RNA and DNA) used about 18-31 mg of unsorted bulk tissue.

Specimen: tumor-adjacent normal liver tissue. The receptor comes from a man between 40 and 49 years old with primary liver carcinoma and hepatitis B virus infection. This chain joins TRBV24-1 and TRBJ2-7; 8 positions match TRBD1. The CDR3 here is CATSDSRTGLDELYF. CDR3 in DNA: TGTGCCACCAGTGATTCCCGGACAGGGTTGGACGAGCTGTACTTC.